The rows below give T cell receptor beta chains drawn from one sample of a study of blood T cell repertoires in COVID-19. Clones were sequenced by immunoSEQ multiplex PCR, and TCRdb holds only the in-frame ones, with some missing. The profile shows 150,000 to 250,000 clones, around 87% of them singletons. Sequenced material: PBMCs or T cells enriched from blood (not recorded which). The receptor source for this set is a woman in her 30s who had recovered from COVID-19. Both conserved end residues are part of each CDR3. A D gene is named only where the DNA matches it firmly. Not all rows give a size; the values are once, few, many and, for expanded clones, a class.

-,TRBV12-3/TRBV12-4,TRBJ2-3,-,TGTGCCAGCAGTCCGACGCGGGTAGATACGCAGTATTTT,CASSPTRVDTQYF
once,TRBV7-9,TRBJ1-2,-,TGTGCCAGCAGCTCACAGAGAAACTATGGCTACACCTTC,CASSSQRNYGYTF
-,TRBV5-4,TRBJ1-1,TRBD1,TGTGCCAGCAGCTTGGAGACAGGGGGAAGCACTGAAGCTTTCTTT,CASSLETGGSTEAFF
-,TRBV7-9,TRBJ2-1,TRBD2,TGTGCCAGCAGCCCGGGACTAGCGGTCTACAATGAGCAGTTCTTC,CASSPGLAVYNEQFF
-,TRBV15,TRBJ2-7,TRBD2,TGTGCCACCAGCAGAGAGCGGGGGGGCCGGTACGAGCAGTACTTC,CATSRERGGRYEQYF
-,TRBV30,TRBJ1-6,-,TGTGCCTGGCACAGCTCCTATAATTCACCCCTCCACTTT,CAWHSSYNSPLHF
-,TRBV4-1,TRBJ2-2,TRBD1,TGCGCCAGCAGCCTCGCGGGACAGGGAACCGCCGGGGAGCTGTTTTTT,CASSLAGQGTAGELFF
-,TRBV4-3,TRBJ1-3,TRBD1,TGCGCCAGCAGCCCGACAGGGGATGGAAACACCATATATTTT,CASSPTGDGNTIYF
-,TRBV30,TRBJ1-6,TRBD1,TGTGCCTGGAGGAGCCGAACAGGGGGCCGATTCACCCTCCACTTT,CAWRSRTGGRFTLHF
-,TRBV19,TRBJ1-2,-,TGTGCCAGTAGTCCTCGGGGGGACTATGGCTACACCTTC,CASSPRGDYGYTF
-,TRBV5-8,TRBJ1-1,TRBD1,TGTGCCAGCAGCCCTAGGGGGCAGGGGGCGTTGAACACTGAAGCTTTCTTT,CASSPRGQGALNTEAFF
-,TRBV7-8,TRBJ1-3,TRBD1,TGTGCCAGCAGCTTAGTTCAGGGGGACACCATATATTTT,CASSLVQGDTIYF
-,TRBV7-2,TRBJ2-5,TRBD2,TGTGCCAGCAGCCCCCCTGCGGGACTAGAGTCCCAGTACTTC,CASSPPAGLESQYF
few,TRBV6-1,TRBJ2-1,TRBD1,TGTGCCAGCAGTGAAGAGACAGGGGGCTACAATGAGCAGTTCTTC,CASSEETGGYNEQFF
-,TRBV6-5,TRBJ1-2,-,TGTGCCAGCAGCCCCCGGACAGCCAAGTATGGCTACACCTTC,CASSPRTAKYGYTF
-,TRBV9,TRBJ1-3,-,TGTGCCAGCAGCGTAGAGCTCTCTGGAAACACCATATATTTT,CASSVELSGNTIYF
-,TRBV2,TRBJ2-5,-,TGTGCCAGCAGTGTCCTGGACTGGGGGACCCAGTACTTC,CASSVLDWGTQYF
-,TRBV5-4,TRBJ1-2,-,TGTGCCAGCAGCGATGGGACACTGAGGGGGAACTATGGCTACACCTTC,CASSDGTLRGNYGYTF
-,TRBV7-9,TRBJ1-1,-,TGTGCCAGCAGCCATGACTCTAGCACTGAAGCTTTCTTT,CASSHDSSTEAFF
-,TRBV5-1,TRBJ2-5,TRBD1,TGCGCCAGCAGCCGGGACAGCCTTCAAGAGACCCAGTACTTC,CASSRDSLQETQYF
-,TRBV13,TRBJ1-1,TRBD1,TGTGCCAGCAGCGGACAGGGGAGAACTGAAGCTTTCTTT,CASSGQGRTEAFF